The 6 T cell receptor beta chains given below trace back to one sample, sequenced in a study of tumor-infiltrating lymphocytes in primary liver carcinoma. Unsorted bulk tissue of roughly 18-31 mg yielded co-extracted RNA and DNA. Reverse transcription of roughly 0.45 ug total RNA with a constant-region primer produced TCR beta cDNA. For TCR beta, libraries were produced by three nested multiplex PCR rounds using slightly modified ARM-PCR. Use of TRBV1-TRBV30 forward primers with a C-beta reverse primer characterized the first two PCR rounds, which lasted about 9 cycles each. Using its own MiXCR run on the multiplex PCR reads, TCRdb lists one record per CDR3 protein. Of some 110,000 distinct CDR3 sequences detected, 64% appear once; the ten largest clones hold less than 10%. Input material: liver tumor tissue from sampling region 3. Subset described: tumor region T3, left-lateral pole. The receptors stem from a woman aged 60-75 years with primary liver carcinoma and hepatitis B virus infection.

The count of this clonotype is one. The junction departs from the called germline gene at one end, perhaps through a read error. The chain has TRBV11-2 and TRBJ1-2; TRBD1 is a possible D gene (5 bases). Germline V gene sequence: CDR1 SGHAT, CDR2 FQNNGV. There are 13 residues in the CDR3. This chain's CDR3 is CAGSLGARFGCTF. The DNA for the CDR3 is TGTGCCGGCAGCTTAGGGGCCCGTTTTGGCTGCACCTTC.

Comments on this clonotype: This likely comes from a read error, as the CDR3 has no conserved phenylalanine or tryptophan at its end. The chain has TRBV4-2 and TRBJ2-3, with 7 positions matching TRBD2. From germline, CDR1 is LGHNA and CDR2 YNFKEQ. The CDR3 has 18 residues. Here the CDR3 DNA reads TGTGCTAGCAGCCAATTAGGGCTAGCGGCAGCCAGCACAGATACGCAGTATTCT. Protein sequence: CASSQLGLAAASTDTQYS.

In this sample, this clonotype turned up once. The CDR3 loop reads CASSLPRRLVEYNEQFF. DNA of the CDR3: TGTGCCAGCAGCTTACCACGTCGACTAGTGGAGTACAATGAGCAGTTCTTC. J is TRBJ2-1 and V is TRBV11-2; perhaps TRBD2 as D (6 bases). This CDR3 region has 17 residues. Per germline, CDR1 SGHAT and CDR2 FQNNGV. V lost 2 bases, J lost 4 bases, and 18 bases lay in between. Looking up the rest from reference TRBV11-2 and TRBJ2-1 gives the full variable domain: EAGVAQSPRYKIIEKRQSVAFWCNPISGHATLYWYQQILGQGPKLLIQFQNNGVVDDSQLPKDRFSAERLKGVDSTLKIQPAKLEDSAVYLCASSLPRRLVEYNEQFFGPGTRLTVL.

Of note for this clonotype: No conserved phenylalanine or tryptophan ends this CDR3, so it is likely a read error. The chain recombines TRBV11-2 with TRBJ2-1; D ambiguous. In germline, CDR1 is SGHAT, CDR2 FQNNGV. The CDR3 loop spans 15 amino acids. Trimming shortened V by 5 bases and J by 2 bases, and 13 bases separated the two germline ends. CDR3 protein: CASSVGQTAYNEQFS. CDR3 DNA sequence: TGTGCCAGCAGCGTAGGCCAGACTGCCTACAATGAGCAGTTCTCC.

Comments on this clonotype: This CDR3 fails to terminate in the conserved phenylalanine or tryptophan, so it likely reflects a read error. The V gene is TRBV6-1, the J gene TRBJ2-5; D unresolved. Germline V lookup: CDR1 MNHNS, CDR2 SASEGT. The CDR3 length is 13 residues. The CDR3 coding sequence is TGTGCCAGCAGTGTTTCTGCTCAAGAAACCCAGTACTTG. Translating gives CASSVSAQETQYL.

The chain has TRBV11-3 and TRBJ2-3; 8 nucleotides agree with TRBD1. Per the germline V gene, CDR1 is SGHNT and CDR2 is YENEEA. V was clipped by 4 bases and J by 0 bases; unmatched bases: 6. The CDR3 has 16 residues. In DNA form, the CDR3 reads TGTGCCAGCAGCTCCCGACAGGGGTCGAGCACAGATACGCAGTATTTT. Encoded protein: CASSSRQGSSTDTQYF.